Shown below are 27 T cell receptor beta chains from a single sample sequenced in a study of T cell clonality in common variable immunodeficiency. These receptors lack a known antigen. Study results and limitations: Common variable immunodeficiency TCR beta sequences reportedly had fewer deletions and N-nucleotide insertions.

Sequencing was performed with immunoSEQ multiplex PCR; in TCRdb, only in-frame clones are kept and a portion is missing. The table lists about 15,000 clones. Material for sequencing was peripheral blood mononuclear cells. These receptors originate from a human donor with common variable immunodeficiency.

CDR3 in amino acids: CASSELAGTIFTDTQYF. The covered CDR3 bases are TGTGCCAGCAGTGAATTAGCGGGGACGATATTCACAGATACG. The genes are TRBV6-1 and TRBJ2-3, with 8 bases aligning to TRBD2. The read ends 3 residues shy of where the CDR3 ends; the end is completed using the germline J gene. CDR3 length equals 17 residues. Germline V CDR1 and CDR2: MNHNS, SASEGT. Trimming cost V 2 bases and J 2 bases; bases outside gene matches: 9.

Of note for this clone: The sequenced fragment ends 3 residues before the CDR3 boundary, so the rest is inferred from the germline J gene. The rearrangement links TRBV2 to TRBJ2-7; no reliable D call. The CDR3 is 12 amino acids. The V end lost 7 bases, the J end lost 1 base, and 8 bases lay between the germline ends. The germline CDR1 and CDR2 sequences are SNHLY and FYNNEI. The CDR3 protein is CASKIGSYEQYF. The CDR3 bases that were read are TGTGCCAGCAAGATAGGGTCCTACGAG.

Considering frequency, this clone is medium-sized (0.01 to 0.1%). The read finishes 3 residues shy of the CDR3 end, and the germline J gene is used to complete it. The chain combines TRBV9 with TRBJ2-2; weak D call: TRBD1 (6 bases). The CDR3 is 12 residues long. V was cut by 3 bases and J by 8 bases, with 8 bases left in between. Germline V gene sequence: CDR1 SGDLS, CDR2 YYNGEE. Partial CDR3 DNA: TGTGCCAGCAGCGCTCAGGGGGGGGAG. It yields the protein CASSAQGGE. The entire CDR3 sequence reads CASSAQGGELFF.

A word on this clone: The read ends 3 residues before the CDR3 terminus; that terminus is restored from the germline J gene. The chain recombines TRBV6-4 with TRBJ1-6, with TRBD1 matching over 9 bases. Per the germline V gene, CDR1 is MRHNA and CDR2 is SNTAGT. J was trimmed by 7 bases and V by 6 bases; bases with no gene match: 1. CDR3 size: 13 residues. Partial CDR3 DNA: TGTGCCAGCAGGGGGACAGGGAATTCACCC. This gives the protein CASRGTGNSP. In full, the CDR3 is CASRGTGNSPLHF.

With respect to this clone: The read comes to an end 3 residues before the CDR3 does, leaving the germline J gene to fill in the end. The genes are TRBV19 and TRBJ1-5, with D possibly matching TRBD1 (6 bases). V was clipped by 6 bases and J by 3 bases, with 12 bases between them. This CDR3 spans 14 amino acids. The V gene's germline CDR1 is LNHDA and CDR2 SQIVND (reference sequence). CDR3 sequence reads: CASRGRGINQPQHF. The sequenced CDR3 bases are TGTGCCAGTAGGGGGAGGGGGATCAATCAGCCC.

The CDR3 protein is CASSRSGSSYNEQFF. CDR3 bases read: TGTGCCAGCTCACGAAGCGGGAGCTCCTACAATGAG. This chain connects TRBV18 to TRBJ2-1; 8 bases are shared with TRBD2. Read data end 3 residues before the CDR3 end; the end is taken from the germline J gene. Germline V gene sequence: CDR1 KGHSH, CDR2 LQKENI. The CDR3 is made up of 15 amino acids. Trimming cost V 4 bases and J 0 bases; bases outside gene matches: 2.

Note on this clone: The read comes to an end 3 residues before the CDR3 does, leaving the germline J gene to fill in the end. The V and J genes are TRBV5-4 and TRBJ1-2; no clear D. Trimming left V 4 bases short and J 4 bases short, with 14 bases between. Germline assignment: CDR1 SGHNT and CDR2 YYREEE (reference sequence). This CDR3 spans 14 amino acids. CDR3 DNA (partial): TGTGCCAGCAGCACCCGGACGGACTCCTATGGC. Translated: CASSTRTDSYG. The complete CDR3 reads CASSTRTDSYGYTF. The complete variable domain, with remaining parts taken from reference TRBV5-4 and TRBJ1-2, reads ETGVTQSPTHLIKTRGQQVTLRCSSQSGHNTVSWYQQALGQGPQFIFQYYREEENGRGNFPPRFSGLQFPNYSSELNVNALELDDSALYLCASSTRTDSYGYTFGSGTRLTVV.

Worth noting for this clone: The read terminates 3 residues before the CDR3 end, so the remaining end is supplied by the germline J gene. The gene calls are TRBV5-1 and TRBJ2-3, with 11 positions matching TRBD2. Germline assignment: CDR1 SGHRS and CDR2 YFSETQ. The V gene end was trimmed by 4 bases and the J gene end by 3 bases; junction bases not matched to a gene: 7. This CDR3 region has 16 residues. The chain's CDR3 is CASSKEGTSGTDTQYF. The CDR3 bases that were read are TGCGCCAGCAGCAAGGAAGGGACTAGCGGTACAGATACG.

Its frequency marks this clone as medium-sized. The CDR3 end lies 3 residues beyond the end of the read and is filled in from the germline J gene. The chain joins TRBV7-8 to TRBJ2-5; 9 bases are a match to TRBD2. J lost 2 bases, V lost 6 bases, and 7 bases had no gene match. Germline CDR1 SGHVS, CDR2 FQNEAQ. This CDR3 contains 15 residues. The chain's CDR3 is CASRFRTSVQETQYF. The CDR3 DNA, read in part, is TGTGCCAGCAGGTTCAGGACTAGCGTACAAGAGACC.

According to its frequency, this clone is medium-sized (0.01 to 0.1%). Sequencing ends 3 residues short of the CDR3 end; the germline J gene provides the rest. The V gene is TRBV5-6, the J gene TRBJ2-7, with 7 bases aligning to TRBD1. CDR1 is SGHDT, CDR2 YYEEEE, per germline. CDR3 length equals 15 residues. Trimming at V came to 2 bases and at J to 1 base, leaving 6 bases not matched to a gene. CDR3 loop: CASSFTGERSYEQYF. The part of the CDR3 DNA that was read is TGTGCCAGCAGCTTCACAGGGGAAAGATCCTACGAG.

With regard to this clone: Sequencing ends 3 residues short of the CDR3 end; the germline J gene provides the rest. The chain couples TRBV7-9 to TRBJ2-1; tentative D call: TRBD1 (6 bases). CDR1 SEHNR and CDR2 FQNEAQ come from the germline V gene (reference sequence). This CDR3 contains 15 residues. Trimming took off 4 bases at V and 9 bases at J, with 19 bases between the two ends. Partial CDR3 DNA: TGTGCCAGCAGCTCACAGGGAGAGCCTACAATTGAG. It yields the protein CASSSQGEPTIE. The entire CDR3 protein reads CASSSQGEPTIEQFF.

In the case of this clone: Coverage ceases 3 residues before the CDR3 finishes, and the germline J gene fills in the end. The genes are TRBV2 and TRBJ1-5, with a possible D match to TRBD1 (5 bases). The CDR3 is 15 residues long. In germline, CDR1 is SNHLY, CDR2 FYNNEI. The V gene lost 4 bases and the J gene lost 0 bases, with 10 bases spanning the gap. CDR3 sequence reads: CASSGGRASNQPQHF. CDR3 DNA (partial): TGTGCCAGCAGTGGGGGCAGAGCTAGCAATCAGCCC.

In regard to this clone: The read gets to within 3 residues of the CDR3 end, and the germline J gene fills in the rest. This chain uses TRBV6-1 with TRBJ2-2; 9 bases are shared with TRBD1. The CDR3 extends over 15 amino acids. The germline gives CDR1 MNHNS, CDR2 SASEGT. After removal of 4 bases from V and 7 bases from J, the junction contained 7 bases not matched to a gene. The DNA read from the CDR3 is TGTGCCAGCAGTGGGGACAGGGCAATAGTCGGGGAG. Translated, it gives CASSGDRAIVGE. The full CDR3 sequence reads CASSGDRAIVGELFF.

With regard to this clone: The CDR3 extends 3 residues past the end of the read, so its final part is completed from the germline J gene. The chain joins TRBV30 to TRBJ1-2; D call uncertain. Germline V gene sequence: CDR1 GTSNPN, CDR2 SVGIG (reference sequence). The length of the CDR3 is 11 residues. The CDR3 bases that were read are TGTGCCTGGAGCGTGGGCCAGAAG. Its translation is CAWSVGQK. The whole CDR3 reads CAWSVGQKYTF.

Details on this clone: Coverage ceases 3 residues before the CDR3 finishes, and the germline J gene fills in the end. The J gene is TRBJ1-2, the V gene TRBV10-3; no firm D call. V lost 11 bases and J 5 bases, leaving 12 bases between the germline ends. CDR3 length equals 11 residues. Germline CDR1 is ENHRY and CDR2 is SYGVKD. The CDR3 protein is CAAAGGYGYTF. The sequenced CDR3 bases are TGTGCCGCCGCGGGCGGATATGGC.

This clone ranks as medium-sized (0.01 to 0.1%) in terms of frequency. The sequenced CDR3 bases are TGTGCCAGCAGCCGGACAGGGCCCAACTATGGC. Amino acids: CASSRTGPNYG. The CDR3 in full is CASSRTGPNYGYTF. The chain uses TRBV7-9 and TRBJ1-2; 8 bases align to TRBD1. The missing CDR3 end, 3 residues past where the read stops, is filled in from the germline J gene. V shed 5 bases, J shed 2 bases, and the junction held 4 bases outside the gene matches. CDR1 and CDR2 from the germline V gene are SEHNR and FQNEAQ (reference sequence). This CDR3 comprises 14 residues.

Concerning this clone itself: The sequence runs out 3 residues before the end of the CDR3; the remainder is reconstructed from the germline J gene. The rearrangement joins TRBV27 to TRBJ2-5; 8 bases are shared with TRBD1. Germline trimming cut 4 bases from V and 5 bases from J; bases unmatched to any gene: 9. Germline V gives CDR1 MNHEY, CDR2 SMNVEV (reference sequence). The CDR3 runs to 15 residues. The CDR3 reads CASSSSGRGHETQYF. The covered CDR3 bases are TGTGCCAGCAGTTCCTCGGGCAGGGGGCACGAGACC.

About this clone: The read terminates 3 residues before the CDR3 end, so the remaining end is supplied by the germline J gene. V is TRBV14 and J is TRBJ1-5; a weak D match, TRBD1 (5 bases). The germline gives CDR1 SGHDN, CDR2 FVKESK. V was trimmed by 3 bases and J by 5 bases, leaving 8 bases between them. This CDR3 spans 13 amino acids. CDR3 DNA, as far as it was read: TGTGCCAGCAGCCAGGGGCCGGATCAGCCC. It encodes CASSQGPDQP. The whole CDR3 is CASSQGPDQPQHF.

Worth noting for this clone: The read finishes 3 residues shy of the CDR3 end, and the germline J gene is used to complete it. The chain employs TRBV6-7 and TRBJ1-2, with no clear D. TRBV6-7 is marked as an open reading frame, function uncertain. There are 15 residues in the CDR3. V was clipped by 4 bases and J by 2 bases, with 14 bases between them. CDR3 sequence: CASSSRMQANYGYTF. Partial CDR3 DNA: TGTGCCAGCAGTTCCCGGATGCAGGCGAACTATGGC.

This clone is classed as medium-sized by frequency. With the read ending 3 residues before the CDR3 end, the germline J gene is used to fill in that end. The chain recombines TRBV13 with TRBJ1-6; TRBD1 matches at 9 bases. CDR1 and CDR2 from the germline V gene are PRHDT and FYEKMQ (reference sequence). The length of the CDR3 is 16 residues. V lost 2 bases to trimming and J lost 5 bases; unmatched junction nucleotides: 4. This CDR3 is CASSLRGTGNNSPLHF. CDR3 bases read: TGTGCCAGCAGCTTACGAGGGACAGGGAATAATTCACCC.

A word on this clone: The CDR3 goes on 3 residues after the read ends, and that part is filled in from the germline J gene. This rearrangement joins TRBV30 to TRBJ1-4, with D possibly TRBD1 on 6 matching bases. Per germline, CDR1 GTSNPN and CDR2 SVGIG (reference sequence). V dropped 2 bases and J dropped 2 bases, with 12 bases sitting between them. CDR3 size: 15 residues. The CDR3 DNA, read in part, is TGTGCCTGGAGTCCCCAGGGGTGGACTAATGAAAAA. It specifies CAWSPQGWTNEK. The full CDR3 reads CAWSPQGWTNEKLFF.

As regards this clone: The read halts 3 residues ahead of the CDR3 end, with the missing end drawn from the germline J gene. V is TRBV7-6 and J is TRBJ1-2; no clear D gene. This CDR3 contains 17 residues. From germline, CDR1 is SGHVS and CDR2 FNYEAQ. V dropped 5 bases and J dropped 2 bases, with 21 bases sitting between them. The sequenced CDR3 bases are TGTGCCAGCAGCCGTTTTCAGGCGAATCGCCGAAACTATGGC. It specifies CASSRFQANRRNYG. The whole CDR3 protein is CASSRFQANRRNYGYTF. The full variable domain, rest sourced from reference TRBV7-6 and TRBJ1-2, is GAGVSQSPRYKVTKRGQDVALRCDPISGHVSLYWYRQALGQGPEFLTYFNYEAQQDKSGLPNDRFSAERPEGSISTLTIQRTEQRDSAMYRCASSRFQANRRNYGYTFGSGTRLTVV.

A remark on this clone: The CDR3 goes on 3 residues after the read ends, and that part is filled in from the germline J gene. J is TRBJ2-3 and V is TRBV7-2, with TRBD2 matching 7 bases. The CDR3 runs 15 residues. Germline CDR1 and CDR2: SGHTA and FQGNSA. With V trimmed by 5 bases and J by 4 bases, 9 bases remained unmatched. The sequenced CDR3 bases are TGTGCCAGCAGCCCAATAGCGGGCGGGGCAGATACG. It encodes CASSPIAGGADT. The CDR3, in full, reads CASSPIAGGADTQYF.

About this clone: The read terminates 3 residues before the CDR3 end, so the remaining end is supplied by the germline J gene. The chain combines TRBV20-1 with TRBJ1-6; D remains unclear. Trimming cost V 7 bases and J 7 bases, with 11 bases left between them. Germline CDR1 DFQATT, CDR2 SNEGSKA (reference sequence). The CDR3 totals 12 residues. Incomplete CDR3 DNA: TGCAGTGGCCGCAAAGGGAATTCACCC. This codes for CSGRKGNSP. The full CDR3 is CSGRKGNSPLHF.

Notes on this clone: The observed sequence ends 3 residues before the CDR3 terminus, with the missing tail filled in from the germline J gene. The rearrangement joins TRBV5-1 to TRBJ2-1; 8 nucleotides align to TRBD2. The CDR3 has 14 amino acids. Germline CDR1 SGHRS, CDR2 YFSETQ. V lost 4 bases and J lost 9; bases outside the gene matches: 9. This CDR3 reads CASSPSGSGVEQFF. The covered CDR3 bases are TGCGCCAGCAGCCCCTCGGGTAGCGGGGTTGAG. The full variable domain, completed using reference TRBV5-1 and TRBJ2-1, is KAGVTQTPRYLIKTRGQQVTLSCSPISGHRSVSWYQQTPGQGLQFLFEYFSETQRNKGNFPGRFSGRQFSNSRSEMNVSTLELGDSALYLCASSPSGSGVEQFFGPGTRLTVL.

Turning to this clone: Read sequence stops 3 residues before the CDR3 end, and the germline J gene provides the missing end. V gene TRBV20-1 combines with J gene TRBJ1-3; the D gene is possibly TRBD1 (6 bases). Germline lookup yields CDR1 DFQATT and CDR2 SNEGSKA (reference sequence). The CDR3 length is 13 residues. V lost 5 bases, J lost 5 bases, and 13 bases lay in between. CDR3 region: CSAAQGLRNTIYF. Incomplete CDR3 DNA: TGCAGTGCTGCTCAGGGGTTGCGAAACACC.

In regard to this clone: The read halts 3 residues ahead of the CDR3 end, with the missing end drawn from the germline J gene. The rearrangement uses TRBV19 and TRBJ2-1; the D gene is possibly TRBD2 (5 bases). V shed 6 bases and J shed 5 bases, with 20 bases lying between them. CDR1 and CDR2 from the germline V gene are LNHDA and SQIVND (reference sequence). The CDR3 is 16 amino acids. This chain's CDR3 is CASSSPRGLRNNEQFF. Incomplete CDR3 DNA: TGTGCCAGTAGCTCCCCTCGGGGTCTTAGAAACAATGAG.